This T cell receptor beta chain was documented in a study of identical twins. Ten or more counts support this clonotype. Its specificity is unknown. Study-level results: Analyses based on zero insertions could be partly confounded by invariant MAIT and iNKT cells.

Template switching, a step in the protocol, added a universal primer site, and cDNA carried unique molecular identifiers. MiXCR, run by TCRdb on the 5' RACE reads, gives a single entry per CDR3 protein. The sample has some 710,000 distinct CDR3 sequences, around 6% seen once. Sequencing was carried out using naive T cells sorted from blood. This receptor was taken from a man aged 18-30 years in good health.

CDR3 DNA: TGTGCCAGCGCAGGACCCGGCGCTGGGGCCAACGTCCTGACTTTC. This translates into CASAGPGAGANVLTF. The genes are TRBV2 and TRBJ2-6; no clear D gene. V lost 8 bases and J lost 2, with 13 bases in between. This CDR3 is built from 15 residues. The germline V gene has CDR1 SNHLY and CDR2 FYNNEI. Combining the CDR3 with reference TRBV2 and TRBJ2-6 gives the whole variable domain EPEVTQTPSHQVTQMGQEVILRCVPISNHLYFYWYRQILGQKVEFLVSFYNNEISEKSEIFDDQFSVERPDGSNFTLKIRSTKLEDSAMYFCASAGPGAGANVLTFGAGSRLTVL.